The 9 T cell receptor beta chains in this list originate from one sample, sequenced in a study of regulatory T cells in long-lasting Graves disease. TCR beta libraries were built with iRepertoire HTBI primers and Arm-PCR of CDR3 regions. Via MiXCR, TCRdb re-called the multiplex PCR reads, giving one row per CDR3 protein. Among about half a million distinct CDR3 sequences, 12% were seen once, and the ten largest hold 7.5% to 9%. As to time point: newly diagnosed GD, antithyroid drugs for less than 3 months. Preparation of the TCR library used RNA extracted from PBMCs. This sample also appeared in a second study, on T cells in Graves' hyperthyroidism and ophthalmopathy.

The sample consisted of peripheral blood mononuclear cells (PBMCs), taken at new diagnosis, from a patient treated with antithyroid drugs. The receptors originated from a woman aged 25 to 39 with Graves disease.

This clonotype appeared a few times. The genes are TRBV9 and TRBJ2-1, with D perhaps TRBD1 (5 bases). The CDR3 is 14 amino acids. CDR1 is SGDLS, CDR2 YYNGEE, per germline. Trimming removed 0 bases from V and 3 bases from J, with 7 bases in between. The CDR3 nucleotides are TGTGCCAGCAGCGTAGGGGGCGACTACAATGAGCAGTTCTTC. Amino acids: CASSVGGDYNEQFF.

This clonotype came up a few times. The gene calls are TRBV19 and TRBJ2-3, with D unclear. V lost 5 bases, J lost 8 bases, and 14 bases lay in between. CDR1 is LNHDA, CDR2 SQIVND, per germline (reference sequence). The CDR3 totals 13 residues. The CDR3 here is CASSLILFTTQYF. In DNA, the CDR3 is TGTGCCAGTAGTCTGATTCTTTTTACTACGCAGTATTTT.

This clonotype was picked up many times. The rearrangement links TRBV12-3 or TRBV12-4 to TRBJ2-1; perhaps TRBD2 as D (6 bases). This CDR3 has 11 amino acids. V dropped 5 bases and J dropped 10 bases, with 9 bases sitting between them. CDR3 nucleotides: TGTGCCAGCAGTGCGACTAGAGAGCAGTTCTTC. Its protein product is CASSATREQFF.

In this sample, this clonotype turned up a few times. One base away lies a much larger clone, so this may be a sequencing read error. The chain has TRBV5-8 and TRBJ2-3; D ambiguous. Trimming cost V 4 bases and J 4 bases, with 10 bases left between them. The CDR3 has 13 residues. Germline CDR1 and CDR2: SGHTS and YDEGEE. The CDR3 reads CASSLEYSDTQYF. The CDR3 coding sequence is TGTGCCAGCAGCCTTGAATACTCAGATACGCAGTATTTT.

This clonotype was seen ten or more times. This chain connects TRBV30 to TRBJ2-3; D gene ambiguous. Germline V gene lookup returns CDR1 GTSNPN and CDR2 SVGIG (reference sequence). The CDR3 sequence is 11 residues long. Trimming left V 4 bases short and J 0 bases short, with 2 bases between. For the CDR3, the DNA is TGTGCCTGGAAAAGCACAGATACGCAGTATTTT. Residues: CAWKSTDTQYF.

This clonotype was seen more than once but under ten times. CDR3 nucleotide sequence: TGTGCCAGCAGCCGAAGCGGGACTTCAATGGGGGAGCAGTTCTTC. As protein: CASSRSGTSMGEQFF. This chain joins TRBV28 and TRBJ2-1; TRBD2 aligns across 7 bases. The CDR3 length is 15 residues. CDR1 and CDR2 (germline): MDHEN, SYDVKM. The V gene end was trimmed by 6 bases and the J gene end by 10 bases; junction bases not matched to a gene: 15.

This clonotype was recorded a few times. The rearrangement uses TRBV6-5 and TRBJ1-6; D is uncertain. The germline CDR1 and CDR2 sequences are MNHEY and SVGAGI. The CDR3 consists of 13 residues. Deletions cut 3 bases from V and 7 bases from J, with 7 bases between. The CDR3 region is CASSYGPNSPLHF. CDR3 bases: TGTGCCAGCAGTTATGGGCCCAATTCACCCCTCCACTTT.

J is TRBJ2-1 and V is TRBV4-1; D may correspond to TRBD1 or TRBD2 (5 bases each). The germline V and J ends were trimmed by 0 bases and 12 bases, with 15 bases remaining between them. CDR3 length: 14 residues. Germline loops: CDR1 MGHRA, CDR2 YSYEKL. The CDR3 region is CASSQDIAGRRQFF. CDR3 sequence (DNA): TGCGCCAGCAGCCAAGATATTGCAGGGAGAAGGCAGTTCTTC.

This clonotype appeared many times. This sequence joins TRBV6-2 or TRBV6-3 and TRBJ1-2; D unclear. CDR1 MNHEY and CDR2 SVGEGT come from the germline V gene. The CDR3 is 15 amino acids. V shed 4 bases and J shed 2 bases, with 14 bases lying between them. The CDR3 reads CASSLGRRINYGYTF. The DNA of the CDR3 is TGTGCCAGCAGTTTGGGCAGGCGGATAAACTATGGCTACACCTTC.